One and the same sample provided the 29 T cell receptor beta chains below, sequenced in a study of blood T cell repertoires in COVID-19. The data were produced by immunoSEQ multiplex PCR, yet TCRdb's version contains in-frame clones alone and is incomplete. The sample has roughly 50,000 clones, around four fifths seen once; the top ten hold about 60%. The sequencing sample was made of peripheral blood. The source is a man in his 70s with acute or convalescent COVID-19.

This rearrangement joins TRBV7-9 to TRBJ2-7; D call uncertain. Trimming cost V 1 base and J 7 bases, with 8 bases left between them. The germline V gene has CDR1 SEHNR and CDR2 FQNEAQ (reference sequence). This CDR3 has 12 amino acids. The CDR3 sequence: CASSLEVQEQYF. The CDR3 DNA is TGTGCCAGCAGCTTAGAGGTACAGGAGCAGTACTTC.

J is TRBJ1-1 and V is TRBV11-3; D possibly corresponds to TRBD1 (6 bases). V was pared by 8 bases and J by 1 base, with 11 bases between. The CDR3 runs to 13 residues. The germline V gene has CDR1 SGHNT and CDR2 YENEEA. The CDR3 DNA sequence: TGTGCCAGCTCCGGACAGTCGAACACTGAAGCTTTCTTT. This encodes CASSGQSNTEAFF.

The chain recombines TRBV3-1 (or the pseudogene TRBV3-2) with TRBJ1-2; D perhaps matches TRBD1 (5 bases). The CDR3 runs to 13 residues. V was cut by 4 bases and J by 4 bases, with 10 bases left in between. Germline values: CDR1 LGHDT, CDR2 YNNKEL (reference sequence). The CDR3 DNA is TGTGCCAGCAGCCCACAGGAGTTCTATGGCTACACCTTC. Its translation is CASSPQEFYGYTF.

The CDR3 DNA reads TGTGCCACCAGCCCTAGAGGCGCCTATGGCTACACCTTC. Translation: CATSPRGAYGYTF. The V call is TRBV15, the J call TRBJ1-2, with D unresolved. The CDR3 totals 13 residues. Germline assignment: CDR1 LNHNV and CDR2 YYDKDF (reference sequence). With 5 bases removed from V and 4 bases from J, the gap between germline ends came to 11 bases.

There are many counts of this clone. This chain links TRBV2 with TRBJ1-5; 9 bases are a match to TRBD1. The CDR3 is 15 amino acids. CDR1 and CDR2 from the germline V gene are SNHLY and FYNNEI. Trimming took 6 bases from V and 7 from J; bases not matched to a gene: 10. This CDR3 is CASRGGQGIRQPQHF. The CDR3 DNA sequence: TGTGCCAGCAGGGGAGGACAGGGGATAAGACAGCCCCAGCATTTT.

The chain has TRBV7-2 and TRBJ2-1; possibly TRBD1 for D (6 bases). The germline CDR1 and CDR2 sequences are SGHTA and FQGNSA. V was pared by 5 bases and J by 5 bases, with 10 bases between. The CDR3 spans 13 residues. The CDR3 is CASSSRDNNEQFF. CDR3 bases: TGTGCCAGCAGCAGCCGGGACAACAATGAGCAGTTCTTC. Full variable domain (remainder filled in from reference TRBV7-2 and TRBJ2-1): GAGVSQSPSNKVTEKGKDVELRCDPISGHTALYWYRQSLGQGLEFLIYFQGNSAPDKSGLPSDRFSAERTGGSVSTLTIQRTQQEDSAVYLCASSSRDNNEQFFGPGTRLTVL.

This rearrangement joins TRBV6-1 to TRBJ1-2; no reliable D call. Trimming removed 3 bases from V and 0 bases from J, with 14 bases in between. Germline CDR1 is MNHNS and CDR2 is SASEGT. CDR3 length: 16 amino acids. CDR3 nucleotide sequence: TGTGCCAGCAGTGAGATGCGGACGGAGGCTAACTATGGCTACACCTTC. This gives the protein CASSEMRTEANYGYTF.

This clone was seen only once. The chain recombines TRBV5-4 with TRBJ2-2; 15 nucleotides agree with TRBD2. The CDR3 has 16 residues. J was trimmed by 5 bases and V by 2 bases; bases with no gene match: 1. Germline CDR1 is SGHNT and CDR2 is YYREEE (reference sequence). Written as DNA, the CDR3 is TGTGCCAGCAGCTTTGGACTAGCGGGAGGGACCGGGGAGCTGTTTTTT. This sequence encodes CASSFGLAGGTGELFF.

The rearrangement links TRBV27 to TRBJ2-7; D is perhaps TRBD2 (5 bases). The germline V and J ends were trimmed by 4 bases and 2 bases, with 12 bases remaining between them. The germline gives CDR1 MNHEY, CDR2 SMNVEV (reference sequence). The CDR3 has 14 residues. This CDR3 is CASSWGAAAYEQYF. CDR3 sequence (DNA): TGTGCCAGCAGTTGGGGAGCTGCAGCCTACGAGCAGTACTTC.

The J gene is TRBJ2-5, the V gene TRBV30; 7 bases agree with TRBD1. Germline assignment: CDR1 GTSNPN and CDR2 SVGIG (reference sequence). V was pared by 3 bases and J by 5 bases, with 9 bases of the junction left unmatched. CDR3 length: 14 residues. Here the CDR3 DNA reads TGTGCCTGGAGCCCCGGACAGGCTTGGGAGACCCAGTACTTC. The encoded protein is CAWSPGQAWETQYF. Full variable domain (missing parts from reference TRBV30 and TRBJ2-5): SQTIHQWPATLVQPVGSPLSLECTVEGTSNPNLYWYRQAAGRGLQLLFYSVGIGQISSEVPQNLSASRPQDRQFILSSKKLLLSDSGFYLCAWSPGQAWETQYFGPGTRLLVL.

V and J are TRBV12-5 and TRBJ1-2; weak D call: TRBD1 (5 bases). Germline CDR1 LGHNT, CDR2 FRNRAP. The CDR3 covers 14 residues. V shed 4 bases and J shed 8 bases, with 17 bases lying between them. CDR3 residues: CASGSRQSLGGYTF. In DNA form, the CDR3 reads TGTGCTAGTGGTTCCCGACAGAGTCTTGGGGGCTACACCTTC. The full variable domain, completed using reference TRBV12-5 and TRBJ1-2, is DARVTQTPRHKVTEMGQEVTMRCQPILGHNTVFWYRQTMMQGLELLAYFRNRAPLDDSGMPKDRFSAEMPDATLATLKIQPSEPRDSAVYFCASGSRQSLGGYTFGSGTRLTVV.

V usage is TRBV5-1 and J usage is TRBJ1-3, with a weak D call TRBD1 (5 bases). Germline V gene data show CDR1 as SGHRS and CDR2 as YFSETQ. The CDR3 has 14 residues. Trimming left V 0 bases short and J 1 base short, with 5 bases between. The CDR3 sequence is CASSLEGSGNTIYF. The CDR3 bases are TGCGCCAGCAGCTTGGAGGGGTCTGGAAACACCATATATTTT.

The rearrangement joins TRBV6-2 or TRBV6-3 to TRBJ2-3; 7 bases are shared with TRBD2. The J segment lost 5 bases and the V segment lost 2 bases, leaving 4 bases of the junction unmatched. CDR1 MNHEY and CDR2 SVGEGT come from the germline V gene. The CDR3 has 14 amino acids. The CDR3 is CASSYAGVGDTQYF. Here the CDR3 DNA reads TGTGCCAGCAGTTACGCGGGGGTAGGAGATACGCAGTATTTT.

The CDR3 bases are TGTGCCATTTCTAAGTTGTTGCGGGAGGGCACTGAAGCTTTCTTT. Amino acids: CAISKLLREGTEAFF. The chain carries TRBV10-3 and TRBJ1-1; D ambiguous. Germline loops: CDR1 ENHRY, CDR2 SYGVKD. V was clipped by 9 bases and J by 4 bases, with 21 bases between them. This CDR3 has 15 amino acids.

The genes are TRBV5-1 and TRBJ2-5; D gene uncertain. V was clipped by 3 bases and J by 2 bases, with 14 bases between them. This CDR3 has 15 amino acids. The germline V gene encodes CDR1 SGHRS and CDR2 YFSETQ. CDR3 DNA sequence: TGCGCCAGCAGCTGGCTAGGAAGTGGGCAAGAGACCCAGTACTTC. As protein: CASSWLGSGQETQYF.

The chain joins TRBV11-3 to TRBJ2-1, with D tentatively TRBD1 (5 bases). This CDR3 region has 15 residues. The germline V gene has CDR1 SGHNT and CDR2 YENEEA. V dropped 3 bases and J dropped 8 bases, with 17 bases sitting between them. CDR3 sequence reads: CASSLGQKALYEQFF. The CDR3 nucleotides are TGTGCCAGCAGCTTGGGGCAGAAAGCCCTCTATGAGCAGTTCTTC.

This clone was detected a few times. The genes are TRBV27 and TRBJ1-5; D remains unclear. V was cut by 6 bases and J by 11 bases, with 14 bases left in between. This CDR3 contains 12 residues. Germline-derived CDR1 and CDR2 are MNHEY and SMNVEV (reference sequence). CDR3 region: CASREAGRAQHF. In nucleotides, the CDR3 is TGTGCCAGCAGGGAGGCGGGCCGGGCCCAGCATTTT.

The rearrangement joins TRBV12-2 to TRBJ1-5; the table assigns TRBD1, which was not confirmed against the DNA. TRBV12-2 is a listed pseudogene. This CDR3 is built from 22 residues. The CDR3 sequence: CASRTRDRETLLDIYSNQPQHF. The CDR3 DNA reads as TGTGCAAGTCGCACCCGGGACAGGGAGACCCTACTAGATATATATAGCAATCAGCCCCAGCATTTT.

V usage is TRBV19 and J usage is TRBJ1-5; D possibly corresponds to TRBD1 (6 bases). CDR1 is LNHDA and CDR2 is SQIVND in the germline V gene (reference sequence). The V and J ends lost 1 base and 2 bases respectively, with 12 bases between them. This CDR3 contains 16 residues. The chain's CDR3 is CASSIAGGNGNQPQHF. CDR3 nucleotide sequence: TGTGCCAGTAGTATAGCGGGGGGCAACGGCAATCAGCCCCAGCATTTT.

The chain links TRBV4-2 to TRBJ1-5; D might be TRBD1 (6 bases). From germline, CDR1 is LGHNA and CDR2 YNFKEQ. This CDR3 is built from 14 residues. Trimming shortened V by 4 bases and J by 6 bases, and 13 bases separated the two germline ends. The CDR3 region is CASSPSTGTQPQHF. CDR3 bases: TGTGCCAGCAGCCCGAGCACAGGGACTCAGCCCCAGCATTTT.

As concerns this clone: One end of the junction is discordant with germline, which a read error may explain. CDR3 region: CTSSPLSTDTQYF. For the CDR3, the DNA is TGTACCAGCAGTCCACTAAGCACAGATACGCAGTATTTT. The chain employs TRBV5-5 and TRBJ2-3, with D unclear. This CDR3 has 13 amino acids. CDR1 is SGHKS, CDR2 YYEKEE, per germline (reference sequence).

The gene calls are TRBV11-2 and TRBJ2-4, with D perhaps matching TRBD1 (6 bases). Trimming stripped 4 bases from V and 2 bases from J, with 9 bases between. The CDR3 runs to 14 residues. In germline, CDR1 is SGHAT, CDR2 FQNNGV. The CDR3 loop is CASSSQGPKNIQYF. For the CDR3, the DNA is TGTGCCAGCAGCTCCCAGGGGCCCAAAAACATTCAGTACTTC.

In its sample, this clone was seen once. The chain employs TRBV7-9 and TRBJ1-4; no firm D call. V lost 4 bases and J 7 bases, leaving 10 bases between the germline ends. This CDR3 spans 13 amino acids. Germline CDR1 is SEHNR and CDR2 is FQNEAQ (reference sequence). The CDR3: CASSSVAREKLFF. The CDR3 DNA follows: TGTGCCAGCAGCTCAGTCGCACGTGAAAAACTGTTTTTT.

The CDR3 reads CASSLPVAEAFF. The CDR3 DNA is TGTGCCAGCAGCCTCCCCGTAGCTGAAGCTTTCTTT. The chain uses TRBV7-2 and TRBJ1-1; D gene unclear. Germline lookup yields CDR1 SGHTA and CDR2 FQGNSA. The CDR3 is 12 amino acids. V was shortened by 5 bases and J by 6 bases, with 10 bases between the two germline ends.

The CDR3 region is CATSDRDWEAFF. In DNA form, the CDR3 reads TGTGCCACCAGTGATAGGGACTGGGAAGCTTTCTTT. This rearrangement joins TRBV24-1 to TRBJ1-1, with D possibly being TRBD1 (5 bases). V gave up 3 bases and J gave up 8 bases, with 9 bases separating them. This CDR3 contains 12 residues. Germline values: CDR1 KGHDR, CDR2 SFDVKD.

V gene TRBV14 combines with J gene TRBJ2-7; tentative D call: TRBD2 (5 bases). CDR3 size: 14 residues. Germline loops: CDR1 SGHDN, CDR2 FVKESK. The V gene lost 4 bases and the J gene lost 6 bases, with 16 bases spanning the gap. CDR3 sequence (DNA): TGTGCCAGCAGCCTCAAGAGCGGTCCACGCGAGCAGTACTTC. It yields the protein CASSLKSGPREQYF.

The chain recombines TRBV27 with TRBJ1-5; tentative D call: TRBD1 (5 bases). The CDR3 consists of 13 residues. Germline loops: CDR1 MNHEY, CDR2 SMNVEV (reference sequence). The ends were cut back, 1 base at V and 9 bases at J, with 10 bases in the middle. CDR3 DNA sequence: TGTGCCAGCAGTTTATGGGGGGGGAGGCCCCAGCATTTT. It is translated as CASSLWGGRPQHF.

This clone has just one count. This chain links TRBV27 with TRBJ2-5, with 7 nucleotides matching TRBD1. The V segment lost 4 bases and the J segment 2 bases; nucleotides outside the gene matches: 7. The CDR3 is 15 residues long. CDR1 and CDR2 (germline): MNHEY, SMNVEV (reference sequence). CDR3 sequence: CASSSLGQVQETQYF. The CDR3 nucleotides are TGTGCCAGCAGTTCACTCGGACAGGTACAAGAGACCCAGTACTTC.

The chain couples TRBV5-4 to TRBJ1-2; D is uncertain. Trimming cost V 5 bases and J 6 bases, with 17 bases left between them. The CDR3 runs 14 residues. The germline gives CDR1 SGHNT, CDR2 YYREEE (reference sequence). The CDR3 sequence: CASRPDVGINGYTF. In nucleotides, the CDR3 is TGTGCCAGCAGACCTGATGTGGGCATCAATGGCTACACCTTC.